This TCR beta chain was profiled in a study of T cell responses to AZD1222 COVID-19 vaccine. The germline V gene has CDR1 LGHNA and CDR2 YNFKEQ. The CDR3 totals 16 residues. Trimming cost V 0 bases and J 3 bases; bases outside gene matches: 5. Assay: immunoSEQ multiplex PCR; the TCRdb copy retains only in-frame clones and omits some. The data contain around 140,000 clones, around 93% of them singletons. The clonotype originates from an adult who received the AZD1222 COVID-19 vaccine. The input for sequencing was peripheral blood, taken 28 days after the second AZD1222 dose. The genes are TRBV4-2 and TRBJ1-1, with 9 bases identical to TRBD1. CDR3 coding DNA: TGTGCCAGCAGCCAAGAACTGGGACAGGGACACACTGAAGCTTTCTTT. This translates into CASSQELGQGHTEAFF.